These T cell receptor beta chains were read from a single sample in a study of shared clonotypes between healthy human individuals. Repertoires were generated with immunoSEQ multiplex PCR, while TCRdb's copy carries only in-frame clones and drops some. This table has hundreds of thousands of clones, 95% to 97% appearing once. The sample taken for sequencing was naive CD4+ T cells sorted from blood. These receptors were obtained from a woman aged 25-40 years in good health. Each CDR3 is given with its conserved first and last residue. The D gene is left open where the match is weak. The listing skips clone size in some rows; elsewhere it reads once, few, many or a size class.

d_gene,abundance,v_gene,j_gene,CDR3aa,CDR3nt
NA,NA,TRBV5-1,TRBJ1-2,CASSLDGVYGYTF,TGCGCCAGCAGCTTGGATGGGGTCTATGGCTACACCTTC
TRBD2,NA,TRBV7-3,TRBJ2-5,CASSFLAGALETQYF,TGTGCCAGCAGCTTCTTAGCGGGAGCTTTGGAGACCCAGTACTTC
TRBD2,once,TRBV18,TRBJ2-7,CASSQATSGSTHEQYF,TGTGCCAGCTCACAAGCGACTAGCGGGAGTACCCACGAGCAGTACTTC
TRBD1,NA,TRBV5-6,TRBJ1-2,CASSQTGGHSYGYTF,TGTGCCAGCAGCCAGACAGGGGGGCATTCGTACGGCTACACCTTC
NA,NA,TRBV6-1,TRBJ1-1,CASSLSSGLAFF,TGTGCCAGCAGTTTAAGTTCAGGGCTTGCTTTCTTT
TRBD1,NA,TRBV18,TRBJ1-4,CASSRIQGVTEKLFF,TGTGCCAGCTCGCGGATACAGGGGGTGACTGAAAAACTGTTTTTT
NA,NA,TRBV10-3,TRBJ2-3,CAIMGGTDTQYF,TGTGCCATCATGGGAGGTACAGATACGCAGTATTTT
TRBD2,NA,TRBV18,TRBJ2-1,CASSPERGDYNEQFF,TGTGCCAGCTCGCCCGAGCGGGGAGACTACAATGAGCAGTTCTTC
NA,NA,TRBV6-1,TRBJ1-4,CASQNEKLFF,TGTGCCAGCCAGAATGAAAAACTGTTTTTT
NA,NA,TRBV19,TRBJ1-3,CASREPRSRLNSGNTIYF,TGTGCCAGTAGGGAGCCCCGTTCTCGCCTGAACTCTGGAAACACCATATATTTT
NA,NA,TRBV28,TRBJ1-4,CASSFRFPNEKLFF,TGTGCCAGCAGTTTCCGCTTTCCTAATGAAAAACTGTTTTTT
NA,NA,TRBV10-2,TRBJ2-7,CASSEFLAVSYEQYF,TGCGCCAGCAGTGAGTTTTTAGCGGTCTCCTACGAGCAGTACTTC
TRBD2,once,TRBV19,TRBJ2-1,CASRTSGSYEQFF,TGTGCCAGCCGGACTAGCGGGAGCTATGAGCAGTTCTTC
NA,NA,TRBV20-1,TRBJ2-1,CSARLYNEQFF,TGCAGTGCGCGCCTTTACAATGAGCAGTTCTTC
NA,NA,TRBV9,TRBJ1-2,CASSPRLGYGYTF,TGTGCCAGCAGCCCCCGCTTGGGCTATGGCTACACCTTC
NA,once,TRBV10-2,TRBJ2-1,CATSAEQISSYNEQFF,TGCGCCACCAGTGCCGAACAGATTAGCTCCTACAATGAGCAGTTCTTC
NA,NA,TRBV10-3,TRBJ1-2,CAISEAGGIGGYTF,TGTGCCATCAGTGAGGCTGGAGGGATAGGCGGCTACACCTTC
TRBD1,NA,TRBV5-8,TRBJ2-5,CASSFSIGTGEETQYF,TGTGCCAGCAGCTTTTCTATCGGGACAGGGGAAGAGACCCAGTACTTC
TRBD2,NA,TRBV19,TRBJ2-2,CASRPLAGTGELFF,TGTGCCAGTAGGCCTCTAGCGGGCACCGGGGAGCTGTTTTTT
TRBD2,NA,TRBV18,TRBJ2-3,CASYTSGSLDTQYF,TGTGCCAGCTATACTAGCGGGAGTTTGGATACGCAGTATTTT
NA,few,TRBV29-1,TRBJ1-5,CSVTLGWNQPQHF,TGCAGCGTGACATTGGGGTGGAATCAGCCCCAGCATTTT
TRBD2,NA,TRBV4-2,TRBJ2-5,CASSRTGLADGETQYF,TGTGCCAGCAGCCGTACGGGACTAGCGGACGGGGAGACCCAGTACTTC
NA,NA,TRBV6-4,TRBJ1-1,CASRIRVSNTEAFF,TGTGCCAGCAGAATAAGGGTTTCCAACACTGAAGCTTTCTTT
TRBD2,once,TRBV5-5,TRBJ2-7,CASSPLAGYSYEQYF,TGTGCCAGCAGCCCCCTAGCGGGGTACTCCTACGAGCAGTACTTC
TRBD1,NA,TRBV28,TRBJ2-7,CASSTTGTESYEQYF,TGTGCCAGCAGTACCACCGGGACAGAGTCCTACGAGCAGTACTTC
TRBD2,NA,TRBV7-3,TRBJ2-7,CASSLSSGGPYEQYF,TGTGCCAGCAGCTTAAGTTCGGGAGGGCCCTACGAGCAGTACTTC
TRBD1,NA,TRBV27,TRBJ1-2,CASSPRTGGRYGYTF,TGTGCCAGCAGTCCCAGGACAGGGGGCAGATATGGCTACACCTTC
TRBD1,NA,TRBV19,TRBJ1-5,CASISDRGGNQPQHF,TGTGCCAGTATCTCGGACAGGGGTGGGAATCAGCCCCAGCATTTT
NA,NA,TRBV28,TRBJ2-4,CASSLPGHQAKNIQYF,TGTGCCAGCAGCCTCCCGGGACACCAAGCCAAAAACATTCAGTACTTC
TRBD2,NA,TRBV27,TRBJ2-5,CASSHVRGTSAPQETQYF,TGTGCCAGCAGTCATGTGAGGGGGACTAGCGCCCCTCAAGAGACCCAGTACTTC
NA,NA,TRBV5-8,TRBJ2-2,CASSLASRAGELFF,TGTGCCAGCAGCTTGGCCTCCAGGGCCGGGGAGCTGTTTTTT
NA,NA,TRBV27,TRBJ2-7,CASSRLGGLYEQYF,TGTGCCAGCAGTAGGCTGGGGGGCCTGTACGAGCAGTACTTC
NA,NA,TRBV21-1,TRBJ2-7,CASRFRDSYHEQYF,TGTGCCAGCCGTTTCCGGGACAGTTATCACGAGCAGTACTTC
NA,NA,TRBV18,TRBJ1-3,CASSPGDSGNTIYF,TGTGCCAGCTCACCGGGGGACTCTGGAAACACCATATATTTT
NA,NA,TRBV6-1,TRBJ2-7,CASNPSSGTYEQYF,TGTGCCAGCAACCCTTCCTCCGGGACCTACGAGCAGTACTTC
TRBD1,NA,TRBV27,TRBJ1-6,CASSLGPGQGYNSPLHF,TGTGCCAGCAGTCTCGGACCGGGACAGGGGTATAATTCACCCCTCCACTTT
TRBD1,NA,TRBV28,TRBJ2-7,CASRPRDRVYEQYF,TGTGCCAGCAGGCCGCGGGACAGGGTTTACGAGCAGTACTTC
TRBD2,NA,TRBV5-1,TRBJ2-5,CASSLDAAGGLETQYF,TGCGCCAGCAGCTTGGATGCAGCGGGAGGACTGGAGACCCAGTACTTC
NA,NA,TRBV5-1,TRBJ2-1,CASSSHTGTQSYNEQFF,TGCGCCAGCAGCTCACATACCGGGACACAATCCTACAATGAGCAGTTCTTC
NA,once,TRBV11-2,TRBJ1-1,CASSFGLTNTEAFF,TGTGCCAGCAGCTTCGGACTTACGAACACTGAAGCTTTCTTT
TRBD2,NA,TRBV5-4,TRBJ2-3,CASSLYGLAGGPDTQYF,TGTGCCAGCAGCTTGTATGGACTAGCGGGAGGGCCAGATACGCAGTATTTT
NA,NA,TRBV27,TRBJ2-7,CASSLSGGRSLLHEQYF,TGTGCCAGCAGTTTGTCCGGTGGCAGATCTCTGTTACACGAGCAGTACTTC
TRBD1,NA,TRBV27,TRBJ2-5,CASSQWAGGRETQYF,TGTGCCAGCAGCCAGTGGGCAGGGGGACGAGAGACCCAGTACTTC
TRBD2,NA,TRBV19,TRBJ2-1,CASSMGLAGYNEQFF,TGTGCCAGTAGTATGGGACTAGCGGGGTACAATGAGCAGTTCTTC
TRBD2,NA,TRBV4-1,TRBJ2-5,CASSQRGGGSLETQYF,TGCGCCAGCAGCCAGAGGGGAGGCGGGAGTTTGGAGACCCAGTACTTC
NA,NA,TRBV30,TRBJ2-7,CAVVLLNRPTEQYF,TGTGCCGTAGTACTTTTGAACAGGCCCACCGAGCAGTACTTC
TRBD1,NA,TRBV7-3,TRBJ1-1,CASSPTGDSTEAFF,TGTGCCAGCAGCCCGACAGGGGACAGCACTGAAGCTTTCTTT
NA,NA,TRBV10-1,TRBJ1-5,CASTMPPQEGFDRSNQPQHF,TGCGCCAGCACTATGCCGCCTCAGGAGGGGTTTGATAGGAGCAATCAGCCCCAGCATTTT
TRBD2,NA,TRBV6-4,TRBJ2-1,CASSDSTSGSNEQFF,TGTGCCAGCAGTGACTCGACTAGCGGGAGCAATGAGCAGTTCTTC
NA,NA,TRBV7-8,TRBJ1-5,CASSFGPRNSNQPQHF,TGTGCCAGCAGCTTTGGACCTCGCAACAGCAATCAGCCCCAGCATTTT
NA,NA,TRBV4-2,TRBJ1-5,CASSQDGGVGNQPQHF,TGTGCCAGCAGCCAAGATGGTGGGGTTGGCAATCAGCCCCAGCATTTT
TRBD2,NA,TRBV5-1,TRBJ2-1,CASSRPGLAGGGTYNEQFF,TGCGCCAGCAGCCGCCCGGGACTAGCGGGAGGAGGAACCTACAATGAGCAGTTCTTC
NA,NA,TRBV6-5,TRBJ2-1,CASSYESGSEGHEQFF,TGTGCCAGCAGTTACGAGTCAGGGTCGGAAGGGCATGAGCAGTTCTTC
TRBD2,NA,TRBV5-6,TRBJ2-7,CASGKLAGGFYEQYF,TGTGCCAGCGGAAAGCTAGCGGGAGGGTTCTACGAGCAGTACTTC
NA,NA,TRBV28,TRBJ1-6,CASSDRGYNSPLHF,TGTGCCAGCAGCGATCGAGGCTATAATTCACCCCTCCACTTT